The present TCR beta chain was sequenced within a study of neoadjuvant nivolumab and ipilimumab in lung cancer. Study background: The combination arm added day-1 ipilimumab 1 mg/kg to nivolumab 3 mg/kg on days 1, 15, 29. Whole-study findings and limits: A small number of samples were TCR sequenced.

With respect to this clone: Antigen specificity is unknown.

Method: immunoSEQ multiplex PCR; TCRdb's copy keeps in-frame clones and lacks some. The table lists 10,000 to 15,000 clones, around 95% of them singletons, with roughly 2.7% in the top ten. The CDR3 is 14 amino acids. CDR1 is SGHDT and CDR2 is YYEEEE in the germline V gene. With 0 bases removed from V and 10 bases from J, the gap between germline ends came to 14 bases. The TCR was taken from an adult with non-small cell lung cancer. Sequencing used peripheral blood, obtained after neoadjuvant nivolumab, alone or with ipilimumab, at or shortly before surgery. V and J are TRBV5-6 and TRBJ1-5; maybe TRBD1 (6 bases). For the CDR3, the DNA is TGTGCCAGCAGCTTGGGTCCAGGGGCCCTTCCCCAGCATTTT. Amino acid sequence: CASSLGPGALPQHF. The whole variable domain, filled in from reference TRBV5-6 and TRBJ1-5, reads DAGVTQSPTHLIKTRGQQVTLRCSPKSGHDTVSWYQQALGQGPQFIFQYYEEEERQRGNFPDRFSGHQFPNYSSELNVNALLLGDSALYLCASSLGPGALPQHFGDGTRLSIL.